One and the same sample provided the 10 T cell receptor beta chains below, sequenced in a study of blood T cell repertoires in COVID-19. Sequencing used immunoSEQ multiplex PCR; TCRdb keeps in-frame clones, though not all of them. Of approximately 200,000 clones in the sample, about 87% were seen once. Source material: peripheral blood. The receptor source for this set is a man in his sixties or seventies with acute or convalescent COVID-19.

This chain uses TRBV2 with TRBJ1-2; 10 bases fit TRBD1. The CDR3 consists of 14 residues. The ends lost 1 base at V and 7 bases at J; junction bases unmatched: 3. Germline V gives CDR1 SNHLY, CDR2 FYNNEI. The CDR3 reads CASSEGQGASGYTF. The CDR3 nucleotides are TGTGCCAGCAGTGAAGGACAGGGGGCTTCTGGCTACACCTTC.

This clone showed up just a few times. This sequence joins TRBV4-1 and TRBJ1-2, with 9 positions matching TRBD1. CDR3 length equals 17 residues. The trim removed 3 bases at V and 8 bases at J, leaving 16 bases unmatched. Germline V gene sequence: CDR1 MGHRA, CDR2 YSYEKL. The CDR3 DNA follows: TGCGCCAGCAGCCAGCGCGCGGGACAGGGAAGAGTTTGGGGCTACACCTTC. It encodes CASSQRAGQGRVWGYTF.

This clone was recorded a few times. The CDR3 region has the DNA TGTGCCAGCAGCGAAGGACCTGGACAGTTCGGCGAGCAGTACTTC. Its translation: CASSEGPGQFGEQYF. This sequence joins TRBV11-1 and TRBJ2-7, with D tentatively TRBD1 (6 bases). With 5 bases removed from V and 6 bases from J, the gap between germline ends came to 20 bases. The CDR3 totals 15 residues. Germline-derived CDR1 and CDR2 are SGHAT and FQDESV (reference sequence). The full variable domain, rest sourced from reference TRBV11-1 and TRBJ2-7, is EAEVAQSPRYKITEKSQAVAFWCDPISGHATLYWYRQILGQGPELLVQFQDESVVDDSQLPKDRFSAERLKGVDSTLKIQPAELGDSAMYLCASSEGPGQFGEQYFGPGTRLTVT.

The CDR3 here is CASSELAGATSPLHF. The DNA of the CDR3 is TGTGCCAGCAGTGAACTAGCGGGTGCAACTTCACCCCTCCACTTT. The chain carries TRBV6-1 and TRBJ1-6; D is unclear. CDR3 length: 15 amino acids. Germline V lookup: CDR1 MNHNS, CDR2 SASEGT. The V end was cut by 2 bases, the J end by 9 bases, with 14 bases between.

The V call is TRBV19, the J call TRBJ2-2; 9 nucleotides line up with TRBD1. J gave up 4 bases and V 7 bases, and 4 bases lay outside the gene matches. This CDR3 has 14 residues. The germline V gene encodes CDR1 LNHDA and CDR2 SQIVND (reference sequence). CDR3 nucleotide sequence: TGTGCCAGTAAGGGACAGGGTATCACCGGGGAGCTGTTTTTT. This codes for CASKGQGITGELFF.

The chain links TRBV3-1 (or the pseudogene TRBV3-2) to TRBJ2-7; a possible D gene is TRBD2 (7 bases). CDR3 length equals 14 residues. V lost 0 bases to trimming and J lost 8 bases, with 14 bases between them. CDR1 is LGHDT and CDR2 is YNNKEL in the germline V gene (reference sequence). The chain's CDR3 is CASSQEGGAPKQYF. The CDR3, as DNA: TGTGCCAGCAGCCAAGAGGGGGGGGCCCCGAAGCAGTACTTC.

The chain uses TRBV19 and TRBJ1-5; possibly TRBD1 for D (5 bases). The CDR3 sequence is 13 residues long. Germline-derived CDR1 and CDR2 are LNHDA and SQIVND (reference sequence). V was clipped by 6 bases and J by 5 bases, with 11 bases between them. CDR3: CASRGPGYQPQHF. The CDR3 DNA follows: TGTGCCAGTAGGGGGCCCGGCTATCAGCCCCAGCATTTT.

This chain uses TRBV29-1 with TRBJ2-5; 8 bases fit TRBD1. The CDR3 contains 13 residues. Germline V CDR1 and CDR2: SQVTM, ANQGSEA. V lost 6 bases, J lost 0 bases, and 3 bases stayed unmatched. The CDR3 loop reads CSVDRGHQETQYF. In nucleotides, the CDR3 is TGCAGCGTAGACAGGGGCCACCAAGAGACCCAGTACTTC.

The chain joins TRBV20-1 to TRBJ1-1; 7 bases align to TRBD1. Trimming removed 3 bases from V and 3 bases from J; junction bases left unmatched: 10. The CDR3 covers 15 residues. The germline V gene encodes CDR1 DFQATT and CDR2 SNEGSKA (reference sequence). The CDR3 sequence is CSASSTGARDTEAFF. The CDR3 bases are TGCAGTGCTAGTTCTACAGGGGCCAGGGACACTGAAGCTTTCTTT.

The CDR3 protein is CATADGTGVWGYTF. In DNA form, the CDR3 reads TGTGCCACCGCGGACGGCACAGGGGTATGGGGCTACACCTTC. The genes are TRBV19 and TRBJ1-2, with 7 nucleotides matching TRBD1. The CDR3 has 14 amino acids. V lost 10 bases and J lost 8; bases outside the gene matches: 16. Germline V gene data show CDR1 as LNHDA and CDR2 as SQIVND (reference sequence).